Listed below are T cell receptor beta chains from one sample, sequenced in a study of Ad26.COV2.S vaccination and SARS-CoV-2 variants. The assay was immunoSEQ multiplex PCR, and TCRdb's table has in-frame clones only and misses some. The sample has hundreds of thousands of clones, roughly 90% seen once; the top ten hold around 1.4%. Material: peripheral blood, obtained in a trial of Ad26.COV2.S vaccine versus placebo. Receptors originate from a person between 18 and 60 years old who received the Ad26.COV2.S COVID-19 vaccine or a placebo. Both conserved end residues are part of each CDR3. Fields, in order: J gene, clone size, V gene, D gene, CDR3 protein, CDR3 DNA. D genes are given only for firm matches. Some rows have no size entry. The others give once, few or many, or a class for an expanded clone.

J: TRBJ2-7
size: .
V: TRBV5-1
D: .
CDR3: CASSGTPANEQYF
DNA: TGCGCCAGCTCCGGGACCCCAGCGAACGAGCAGTACTTC

J: TRBJ2-2
size: .
V: TRBV3-1/TRBV3-2
D: .
CDR3: CASSQAGGAGTGELFF
DNA: TGTGCCAGCAGCCAAGCGGGCGGAGCGGGCACCGGGGAGCTGTTTTTT

J: TRBJ2-1
size: .
V: TRBV19
D: .
CDR3: CASSPIGGRTRNEQFF
DNA: TGTGCCAGTAGTCCCATTGGGGGGCGGACGCGGAATGAGCAGTTCTTC

J: TRBJ2-7
size: .
V: TRBV6-5
D: .
CDR3: CATLTGGSEKQYF
DNA: TGTGCCACTTTGACAGGAGGGTCTGAAAAGCAGTACTTC

J: TRBJ1-1
size: .
V: TRBV7-2
D: TRBD1
CDR3: CASSTPDRGTEAFF
DNA: TGTGCCAGCAGCACCCCGGACAGGGGCACTGAAGCTTTCTTT

J: TRBJ2-3
size: .
V: TRBV9
D: .
CDR3: CASSVGATASTDTQYF
DNA: TGTGCCAGCAGCGTAGGAGCGACGGCGAGCACAGATACGCAGTATTTT

J: TRBJ2-3
size: few
V: TRBV6-6
D: TRBD1
CDR3: CASSDSPGTGAYTQYF
DNA: TGTGCCAGCAGTGACTCCCCCGGGACAGGGGCTTATACGCAGTATTTT

J: TRBJ1-6
size: .
V: TRBV30
D: .
CDR3: CAWRPGGRALHF
DNA: TGTGCCTGGCGTCCCGGGGGTCGGGCCCTCCACTTT

J: TRBJ2-5
size: once
V: TRBV9
D: .
CDR3: CASSAGQQETQYF
DNA: TGTGCCAGCAGCGCGGGACAACAAGAGACCCAGTACTTC

J: TRBJ1-2
size: .
V: TRBV6-5
D: .
CDR3: CASTPQGTHGYTF
DNA: TGTGCCAGCACCCCCCAGGGTACCCATGGCTACACCTTC

J: TRBJ1-5
size: once
V: TRBV6-2/TRBV6-3
D: .
CDR3: CASSETQQPQHF
DNA: TGTGCCAGCAGTGAGACTCAGCAGCCCCAGCATTTT

J: TRBJ2-1
size: .
V: TRBV30
D: .
CDR3: CAWSREQQFF
DNA: TGTGCCTGGAGTCGAGAGCAGCAGTTCTTC

J: TRBJ2-1
size: .
V: TRBV29-1
D: .
CDR3: CSVRFADEQFF
DNA: TGCAGCGTTCGGTTTGCGGATGAGCAGTTCTTC

J: TRBJ1-2
size: once
V: TRBV7-8
D: .
CDR3: CASSLGVNYGYTF
DNA: TGTGCCAGCAGCCTCGGGGTAAACTATGGCTACACCTTC

J: TRBJ1-3
size: .
V: TRBV5-6
D: TRBD1
CDR3: CASSLRGGHGNTIYF
DNA: TGTGCCAGCAGCTTGCGAGGGGGCCATGGAAACACCATATATTTT

J: TRBJ2-1
size: .
V: TRBV5-1
D: .
CDR3: CASSLEGRSYNEQFF
DNA: TGCGCCAGCAGCTTGGAGGGCAGAAGCTACAATGAGCAGTTCTTC

J: TRBJ2-7
size: .
V: TRBV12-3/TRBV12-4
D: .
CDR3: CASSFGDEQYF
DNA: TGTGCCAGCAGTTTCGGGGACGAGCAGTACTTC

J: TRBJ2-5
size: .
V: TRBV7-2
D: .
CDR3: CASSLSPQETQYF
DNA: TGTGCCAGCAGCTTAAGCCCCCAAGAGACCCAGTACTTC

J: TRBJ2-7
size: .
V: TRBV9
D: .
CDR3: CASSVDDYEQYF
DNA: TGTGCCAGCAGCGTAGACGACTACGAGCAGTACTTC

J: TRBJ2-3
size: .
V: TRBV10-3
D: TRBD2
CDR3: CAISVAGGYTDTQYF
DNA: TGTGCCATCAGTGTTGCGGGGGGATACACAGATACGCAGTATTTT

J: TRBJ1-1
size: .
V: TRBV18
D: .
CDR3: CASSPLIQGAEAFF
DNA: TGTGCCAGCTCACCACTGATACAGGGAGCTGAAGCTTTCTTT

J: TRBJ2-7
size: once
V: TRBV14
D: TRBD2
CDR3: CASSLLGTSGYEQYF
DNA: TGTGCCAGCAGTCTGCTCGGGACTAGCGGATACGAGCAGTACTTC

J: TRBJ2-7
size: .
V: TRBV19
D: .
CDR3: CASSIDHRGSSYEQYF
DNA: TGTGCCAGTAGTATAGATCACCGTGGAAGCTCCTACGAGCAGTACTTC

J: TRBJ1-4
size: .
V: TRBV20-1
D: .
CDR3: CSASGGATANEKLFF
DNA: TGCAGTGCTAGTGGGGGGGCAACGGCTAATGAAAAACTGTTTTTT

J: TRBJ2-4
size: .
V: TRBV10-2
D: .
CDR3: CASSERGGKNIQYF
DNA: TGCGCCAGCAGTGAGAGGGGGGGCAAAAACATTCAGTACTTC

J: TRBJ2-5
size: .
V: TRBV3-1/TRBV3-2
D: TRBD2
CDR3: CASSHLTSGHGSQYF
DNA: TGTGCCAGCAGCCACCTGACTAGCGGTCATGGGTCCCAGTACTTC

J: TRBJ2-1
size: .
V: TRBV18
D: .
CDR3: CASSPPSQGEQFF
DNA: TGTGCCAGCTCACCACCGTCACAGGGCGAGCAGTTCTTC

J: TRBJ2-6
size: .
V: TRBV29-1
D: .
CDR3: CSVGRESGANVLTF
DNA: TGCAGCGTCGGTCGGGAGTCTGGGGCCAACGTCCTGACTTTC

J: TRBJ2-5
size: .
V: TRBV2
D: TRBD1
CDR3: CASRQGVQETQYF
DNA: TGTGCCAGCAGACAGGGGGTCCAAGAGACCCAGTACTTC

J: TRBJ1-1
size: .
V: TRBV3-1/TRBV3-2
D: .
CDR3: CASSRRQENTEAFF
DNA: TGTGCCAGCAGCCGAAGACAGGAGAACACTGAAGCTTTCTTT

J: TRBJ2-5
size: .
V: TRBV18
D: TRBD1
CDR3: CASLPQGAPGTQYF
DNA: TGTGCCAGCTTGCCGCAGGGGGCCCCCGGGACCCAGTACTTC

J: TRBJ2-7
size: .
V: TRBV6-5
D: .
CDR3: CASSRKNEQYF
DNA: TGTGCCAGCAGCAGAAAAAACGAGCAGTACTTC

J: TRBJ1-4
size: .
V: TRBV30
D: TRBD1
CDR3: CATGQGGEKLFF
DNA: TGTGCCACGGGACAGGGAGGGGAAAAACTGTTTTTT

J: TRBJ2-1
size: .
V: TRBV6-1
D: .
CDR3: CASSESPHSYNEQFF
DNA: TGTGCCAGCAGTGAATCTCCCCACTCCTACAATGAGCAGTTCTTC

J: TRBJ2-1
size: .
V: TRBV19
D: .
CDR3: CASSIRGFIYNEQFF
DNA: TGTGCCAGTAGTATAAGGGGGTTTATCTACAATGAGCAGTTCTTC

J: TRBJ2-2
size: once
V: TRBV5-1
D: .
CDR3: CASSAGNRMELFF
DNA: TGCGCCAGCAGCGCCGGAAACCGTATGGAGCTGTTTTTT

J: TRBJ2-1
size: .
V: TRBV24-1
D: .
CDR3: CATSGWVGDEQFF
DNA: TGTGCCACCAGTGGGTGGGTCGGGGATGAGCAGTTCTTC

J: TRBJ2-3
size: .
V: TRBV6-6
D: TRBD2
CDR3: CASSDGGGRDTQYF
DNA: TGTGCCAGCAGTGATGGGGGGGGTCGAGATACGCAGTATTTT

J: TRBJ2-1
size: .
V: TRBV5-1
D: TRBD2
CDR3: CASSLREDGANEQFF
DNA: TGCGCCAGCAGCTTACGGGAGGATGGGGCCAATGAGCAGTTCTTC

J: TRBJ2-2
size: .
V: TRBV11-2
D: .
CDR3: CASIWRGSAGELFF
DNA: TGTGCCAGCATCTGGAGAGGGTCAGCCGGGGAGCTGTTTTTT